The rows below give T cell receptor beta chains drawn from one sample of a study of blood T cell repertoires in COVID-19. The table came from immunoSEQ multiplex PCR; TCRdb's copy has only in-frame clones and leaves some out. The top ten clones hold about 2.5% of a sample with roughly 250,000 clones, around 87% of them seen once. Sequencing input: peripheral blood. The receptor set was obtained from a woman in her fifties or sixties with acute or convalescent COVID-19. Each CDR3 is given with its conserved first and last residue. D genes are given only for firm matches. Size is omitted from some rows. Given values are once, few, many or a class for expanded clones.

CDR3aa | CDR3nt | j_gene | v_gene | abundance | d_gene
CSVASGTANNQPQHF | TGCAGCGTTGCGTCCGGGACAGCGAACAATCAGCCCCAGCATTTT | TRBJ1-5 | TRBV29-1 | . | TRBD1
CASSGSGGYGNQPQHF | TGTGCCAGTAGTGGTTCAGGGGGCTATGGAAATCAGCCCCAGCATTTT | TRBJ1-5 | TRBV19 | . | TRBD1
CATSRVRTQQPNTGELFF | TGTGCCACCAGCAGAGTCCGGACACAACAGCCGAACACCGGGGAGCTGTTTTTT | TRBJ2-2 | TRBV15 | . | .
CATGQPNTEAFF | TGTGCCACCGGACAGCCGAACACTGAAGCTTTCTTT | TRBJ1-1 | TRBV15 | . | .
CASSPLPRGGTEAFF | TGTGCCAGCTCACCACTCCCCAGGGGTGGCACTGAAGCTTTCTTT | TRBJ1-1 | TRBV18 | . | .
CASSPGLPGGEQFF | TGCGCCAGCAGCCCGGGACTACCCGGGGGTGAGCAGTTCTTC | TRBJ2-1 | TRBV5-1 | . | TRBD2
CASRWGRGGNQPQHF | TGTGCCAGCAGGTGGGGGCGCGGAGGCAATCAGCCCCAGCATTTT | TRBJ1-5 | TRBV2 | . | .
CASSPRTGGTGELFF | TGTGCCAGCAGCCCTAGGACAGGGGGGACCGGGGAGCTGTTTTTT | TRBJ2-2 | TRBV7-3 | . | TRBD1
CASSLDTNRGRYEQYF | TGTGCCAGCAGCTTGGACACAAACAGGGGGCGGTACGAGCAGTACTTC | TRBJ2-7 | TRBV5-4 | . | TRBD1
CASSQGYLSGSRGETQYF | TGTGCCAGCAGCCAAGGGTATCTTAGCGGGAGCCGAGGAGAGACCCAGTACTTC | TRBJ2-5 | TRBV3-1/TRBV3-2 | . | TRBD2
CASSPTSGSFEQFF | TGTGCCAGCAGTCCGACTAGCGGGAGCTTTGAGCAGTTCTTC | TRBJ2-1 | TRBV4-2 | once | TRBD2
CASSIRLGQGGGTEAFF | TGTGCCAGTAGTATCAGGTTGGGACAGGGCGGAGGTACTGAAGCTTTCTTT | TRBJ1-1 | TRBV19 | . | TRBD1
CASSLGLTDYEQYF | TGTGCCAGCAGTTTAGGTCTTACAGACTACGAGCAGTACTTC | TRBJ2-7 | TRBV28 | . | .
CASSQPGLAGTDTQYF | TGTGCCAGCAGCCAACCGGGACTAGCTGGCACAGATACGCAGTATTTT | TRBJ2-3 | TRBV7-9 | . | TRBD2
CASSLQVAEGQFF | TGTGCCAGCAGCTTACAAGTCGCGGAAGGGCAGTTCTTC | TRBJ2-1 | TRBV12-3/TRBV12-4 | . | .
CASRIPPGEQYF | TGTGCCAGCAGGATACCTCCGGGTGAGCAGTACTTC | TRBJ2-7 | TRBV6-5 | . | .
CASRLDRFQPQHF | TGTGCCAGCAGGCTAGACAGATTTCAGCCCCAGCATTTT | TRBJ1-5 | TRBV6-5 | once | .
CATSDGQALSYNEQFF | TGTGCCACCAGTGACGGACAGGCTCTCTCCTACAATGAGCAGTTCTTC | TRBJ2-1 | TRBV24-1 | once | TRBD1
CASIQQGGWEKLFF | TGTGCCAGCATCCAACAAGGGGGCTGGGAAAAACTGTTTTTT | TRBJ1-4 | TRBV2 | . | TRBD1
CASSPPGLAQQYF | TGTGCCAGCAGCCCCCCGGGACTAGCGCAGCAGTACTTC | TRBJ2-7 | TRBV7-9 | . | TRBD2
CATAEGTGYGYTF | TGTGCCACCGCCGAAGGGACAGGATATGGCTACACCTTC | TRBJ1-2 | TRBV24-1 | . | TRBD1
CASSLYNVDTEAFF | TGCGCCAGCAGCTTGTACAACGTTGACACTGAAGCTTTCTTT | TRBJ1-1 | TRBV5-1 | . | .
CASSSRDRVSNSPLHF | TGTGCCAGCAGCTCAAGGGACAGGGTTAGCAATTCACCCCTCCACTTT | TRBJ1-6 | TRBV7-2 | . | TRBD1
CASSPQPGQGNSPLHF | TGTGCCAGCAGCCCACAGCCGGGACAGGGTAATTCACCCCTCCACTTT | TRBJ1-6 | TRBV9 | . | TRBD1
CASSWGQGDVSGYGYTF | TGTGCCAGCAGCTGGGGACAGGGGGACGTATCTGGCTATGGCTACACCTTC | TRBJ1-2 | TRBV11-2 | . | TRBD1
CASSLTSGSSYEQYF | TGTGCCAGCAGCTTGACTAGCGGGAGCTCCTACGAGCAGTACTTC | TRBJ2-7 | TRBV7-6 | . | TRBD2
CASSPGTYEQYF | TGTGCCAGCAGCCCAGGGACCTACGAGCAGTACTTC | TRBJ2-7 | TRBV5-6 | . | .
CASSFLGQGYNEQFF | TGTGCCAGCAGTTTTTTAGGACAGGGGTACAATGAGCAGTTCTTC | TRBJ2-1 | TRBV28 | once | TRBD1
CASTPRWGLGEAFF | TGTGCCAGCACCCCTCGGTGGGGCTTGGGTGAAGCTTTCTTT | TRBJ1-1 | TRBV28 | . | .
CASSLGARGEKLFF | TGTGCCAGCAGCTTAGGGGCGCGGGGTGAAAAACTGTTTTTT | TRBJ1-4 | TRBV7-2 | . | .
CATSRKGTGTYGYTF | TGTGCCACCAGCAGGAAAGGAACAGGTACCTATGGCTACACCTTC | TRBJ1-2 | TRBV15 | . | .
CASSFRTNEKLFF | TGTGCCAGCAGTTTTCGGACTAATGAAAAACTGTTTTTT | TRBJ1-4 | TRBV12-3/TRBV12-4 | . | .
CASNFADPSDEQFF | TGTGCCAGCAACTTCGCGGACCCTAGCGATGAGCAGTTCTTC | TRBJ2-1 | TRBV9 | . | .
CASSLQAGAGMETQYF | TGTGCCAGCAGCTTACAGGCGGGAGCAGGGATGGAGACCCAGTACTTC | TRBJ2-5 | TRBV7-3 | . | TRBD2
CASSFLWGGNQPQHF | TGTGCCAGCAGTTTTCTGTGGGGCGGCAATCAGCCCCAGCATTTT | TRBJ1-5 | TRBV27 | . | .
CASSLDREWGQPQHF | TGTGCCAGCAGCCTGGACAGGGAATGGGGACAGCCCCAGCATTTT | TRBJ1-5 | TRBV28 | . | TRBD1
CASSLGDINTGELFF | TGTGCCAGCAGTTTAGGGGACATTAACACCGGGGAGCTGTTTTTT | TRBJ2-2 | TRBV28 | . | .
CASSPGLAGSQEQFF | TGTGCTAGCAGCCCCGGCCTAGCGGGGTCCCAAGAGCAGTTCTTC | TRBJ2-1 | TRBV7-7 | . | TRBD2
CASRETGTSYNEQFF | TGTGCCAGCAGGGAAACCGGGACTAGCTACAATGAGCAGTTCTTC | TRBJ2-1 | TRBV7-2 | . | TRBD2
CASSEPGLHNSPLHF | TGTGCCAGCAGCGAGCCGGGTCTGCATAATTCACCCCTCCACTTT | TRBJ1-6 | TRBV5-5 | . | .
CASSPLPGSYASTDTQYF | TGCGCCAGCAGTCCCCTCCCAGGGTCGTACGCTAGCACAGATACGCAGTATTTT | TRBJ2-3 | TRBV5-1 | . | .
CASTSGDRSVGEQYF | TGTGCCAGTACGTCCGGGGACAGGAGCGTGGGGGAGCAGTACTTC | TRBJ2-7 | TRBV19 | . | TRBD1
CSASGRTYNEQFF | TGCAGCGCTTCCGGGAGGACCTACAATGAGCAGTTCTTC | TRBJ2-1 | TRBV29-1 | . | TRBD2
CASSEVLGIDEQFF | TGTGCCAGCAGTGAAGTTCTAGGTATCGATGAGCAGTTCTTC | TRBJ2-1 | TRBV2 | . | .
CASRDGYTGGNQPQHF | TGTGCCAGCAGGGACGGGTACACAGGGGGCAATCAGCCCCAGCATTTT | TRBJ1-5 | TRBV28 | . | TRBD1
CASSLGGGYTF | TGTGCCAGCAGCTTAGGGGGCGGCTACACCTTC | TRBJ1-2 | TRBV7-2 | once | .
CASSLWDSLGETQYF | TGTGCCAGCAGCTTATGGGACAGCCTGGGTGAGACCCAGTACTTC | TRBJ2-5 | TRBV7-6 | . | TRBD1
CASSQRGGPSYEQYF | TGTGCCAGCAGTCAAAGGGGAGGGCCTAGTTACGAGCAGTACTTC | TRBJ2-7 | TRBV28 | . | TRBD2